These T cell receptor beta chains were read from a single sample in a study of technical replicates of blood from four donors. Method: immunoSEQ multiplex PCR; TCRdb's copy keeps in-frame clones and lacks some. This sample has roughly 66,000 clones, with 70% to 90% found just once. Sequences were obtained from PBMCs. The receptors derive from a human donor in good health. Some clones in this sample may be carry-over from other donors' samples. CDR3s include the opening cysteine and the closing phenylalanine or tryptophan. The D gene is left open where the match is weak. Clone size is stated in some rows and not others, as once, few, many or a class when expanded.

>TRBD2|TRBJ2-5|NA|TRBV10-3
TGTGCCATCAGTGAAGTGGCTAGCGGGAGTGGGGAGACCCAGTACTTC
CAISEVASGSGETQYF
>TRBD2|TRBJ2-5|NA|TRBV7-2
TGTGCCAGCAGCTCTGGGGGACTAGCGGGAGTAGAGACCCAGTACTTC
CASSSGGLAGVETQYF
>NA|TRBJ2-1|NA|TRBV4-3
TGCGCCAGCAGCCAATCTCTGAGGCATGAGCAGTTCTTC
CASSQSLRHEQFF
>TRBD2|TRBJ2-2|NA|TRBV19
TGTGCCACTCTTAGCGGGAGGGCCGGCGCCGGGGAGCTGTTTTTT
CATLSGRAGAGELFF
>TRBD1|TRBJ1-3|NA|TRBV6-5
TGTGCCAGCAGTTACTCCGGGACAGGCTCTGGAAACACCATATATTTT
CASSYSGTGSGNTIYF
>NA|TRBJ2-3|NA|TRBV4-3
TGCGCCAGCAGCCAAGCCGGACAGCTGGATACGCAGTATTTT
CASSQAGQLDTQYF
>TRBD1|TRBJ1-1|few|TRBV13
TGTGCCAGCAGTTACCGGCAGGGGGCTGAAGCTTTCTTT
CASSYRQGAEAFF
>TRBD1|TRBJ1-2|NA|TRBV30
TGTGCCTGGACCCCGGGACAGAGCTATGGCTACACCTTC
CAWTPGQSYGYTF
>TRBD1|TRBJ2-5|NA|TRBV9
TGTGCCAGCAGTCCACAGGGGGCCGGGGAGACCCAGTACTTC
CASSPQGAGETQYF
>TRBD1|TRBJ1-1|NA|TRBV5-1
TGCGCCAGCAGATCGGGACAGTTCCCCGGCGGAGCTTTCTTT
CASRSGQFPGGAFF
>NA|TRBJ1-2|NA|TRBV6-6
TGTGCCGTCAAGGCAGGGGCGTCTAACTATGGCTACACCTTC
CAVKAGASNYGYTF
>NA|TRBJ1-3|NA|TRBV28
TGTGCCAGCAGTTTAATCATCTCTATTTCTGGAAACACCATATATTTT
CASSLIISISGNTIYF
>TRBD2|TRBJ2-1|NA|TRBV9
TGTGCCAGCAGCGCTAGCGGGACGCCTCAGAGTGAGCAGTTCTTC
CASSASGTPQSEQFF
>NA|TRBJ2-1|NA|TRBV7-8
TGTGCCAGCAGCTCCTTGGGGCAAGGGTCCTACAATGAGCAGTTCTTC
CASSSLGQGSYNEQFF
>NA|TRBJ1-1|NA|TRBV6-1
TGTGCCAGCATGTTGGGACACATGAACACTGAAGCTTTCTTT
CASMLGHMNTEAFF
>TRBD2|TRBJ2-1|once|TRBV7-3
TGTGCCAGCAGCTCGTACCTCGGGGGGGCGGGAAATGAGCAGTTCTTC
CASSSYLGGAGNEQFF
>NA|TRBJ2-1|NA|TRBV6-5
TGTGCCAGCAGCCGAGGGGGGGAGAGCTCCAATGAGCAGTTCTTC
CASSRGGESSNEQFF
>TRBD1|TRBJ2-7|NA|TRBV12-5
TGTGCTAGTGGGACGACAGGGGTGTCCTACGAGCAGTACTTC
CASGTTGVSYEQYF
>NA|TRBJ2-2|NA|TRBV6-1
TGTGCCACCCCCCGTGGGGACTACACCGGGGAGCTGTTTTTT
CATPRGDYTGELFF
>TRBD2|TRBJ2-1|NA|TRBV7-9
TGTGCCAGCAGCTTAGGGCTAGCGGGGGGCCATAACAATGAGCAGTTCTTC
CASSLGLAGGHNNEQFF
>NA|TRBJ2-2|NA|TRBV5-1
TGCGCCAGCAGCTTGGTACAGGTCGCGAACACCGGGGAGCTGTTTTTT
CASSLVQVANTGELFF
>TRBD2|TRBJ2-7|NA|TRBV5-1
TGCGCCAGCAGCTTTGATAGCGGGAGCTACGAGCAGTACTTC
CASSFDSGSYEQYF
>TRBD2|TRBJ2-5|once|TRBV4-3
TGCGCCAGCAGCCAAGATCTTAGCGGGGGGGGAGGGGAGACCCAGTACTTC
CASSQDLSGGGGETQYF
>TRBD1|TRBJ1-1|NA|TRBV20-1
TGCAGTGCGGTCAGGGGGACTGAAGCTTTCTTT
CSAVRGTEAFF
>NA|TRBJ2-1|NA|TRBV2
TGTGCCAGCAGTGAACAGGGGGGAACCTTCTACAATGAGCAGTTCTTC
CASSEQGGTFYNEQFF
>NA|TRBJ2-1|NA|TRBV6-4
TGTGCCAGCAGTGACTCGGCAGGGGACTACAATGAGCAGTTCTTC
CASSDSAGDYNEQFF
>NA|TRBJ1-2|NA|TRBV7-9
TGTGCCAGCAGCTTACACAGCTCTATCGGCTACACCTTC
CASSLHSSIGYTF
>NA|TRBJ1-2|few|TRBV5-6
TGTGCCAGCAGCTTGGATGCGGAGAATTTGGCCTTC
CASSLDAENLAF
>NA|TRBJ2-7|few|TRBV5-1
TGCGCCAGCAGCTTGGGATGGGGGACTTCCCTCGAGCAGTACTTC
CASSLGWGTSLEQYF
>NA|TRBJ2-7|NA|TRBV2
TGTGCCAGCAGCGCGGTTGGACAGTCCTACGAGCAGTACTTC
CASSAVGQSYEQYF
>NA|TRBJ1-1|NA|TRBV9
TGTGCCAGCAGCAGAACCCCCGAGGCTGAAGCTTTCTTT
CASSRTPEAEAFF
>TRBD1|TRBJ1-6|NA|TRBV5-5
TGTGCCAGCAGCTTCTGGGACAGGGAAAATTCACCCCTCCACTTT
CASSFWDRENSPLHF
>NA|TRBJ2-1|once|TRBV6-1
TGTGCCAGCACCCAGACCGGGAGCTCCTACAATGAGCAGTTCTTC
CASTQTGSSYNEQFF
>NA|TRBJ2-1|NA|TRBV6-1
TGTGCCAGCAGTGAAACGGCAGGGCAACAGTTCTTC
CASSETAGQQFF
>NA|TRBJ2-7|NA|TRBV5-4
TGTGCCAGCAGCACTACTAGGTCCGAGCAGTACTTC
CASSTTRSEQYF
>TRBD1|TRBJ1-4|once|TRBV9
TGTGCCAGCAGCGTAGACAGGGGGAGGAAACTGTTTTTT
CASSVDRGRKLFF
>NA|TRBJ2-4|NA|TRBV6-5
TGTGCCAGCAAACCTACGGGGTTCGGGGAAAACATTCAGTACTTC
CASKPTGFGENIQYF
>NA|TRBJ2-5|once|TRBV25-1
TGTGCCAGCAGTGAATTCCCAGGGGATGAGACCCAGTACTTC
CASSEFPGDETQYF